This T cell receptor beta chain was identified during a study of T cell responses to AZD1222 COVID-19 vaccine. The table came from immunoSEQ multiplex PCR; TCRdb's copy has only in-frame clones and leaves some out. The sample lists 160,000 or so clones, 94% seen once, with just over 5% in the top ten. This CDR3 is 15 amino acids long. V gave up 0 bases and J gave up 4 bases, with 12 bases separating them. Germline V gives CDR1 LGHDT, CDR2 YNNKEL (reference sequence). This clone was recorded only once. The input for sequencing was peripheral blood, taken 28 days after the second AZD1222 dose. This receptor was taken from an adult who received the AZD1222 COVID-19 vaccine. The chain joins TRBV3-1 (or the pseudogene TRBV3-2) to TRBJ1-2; the D is unclear. CDR3 in amino acids: CASSQDLYTLYGYTF. The CDR3, as DNA: TGTGCCAGCAGCCAAGATCTCTACACCCTCTATGGCTACACCTTC.